The rows below give T cell receptor beta chains drawn from one sample of a study of human T cells and chemical hapten exposure. TCRdb reprocessed the RACE reads with MiXCR, giving one entry per CDR3 protein. The sample includes 240,000 or so distinct CDR3 sequences, 7% to 10% seen only once; the top ten take around 2.5%. The source material was whole blood, sampled in connection with sensitization to the hapten diphenylcyclopropenone (DPC). All receptors come from a woman in her forties with alopecia areata. Some clones in this sample may be carry-over from other donors' samples. The CDR3 runs from the conserved cysteine through the conserved F or W. A D gene is named only where the DNA matches it firmly. Clone size is given for some rows only: seen once, a few or many times, or a class if the clone is expanded.

d_gene: TRBD1
v_gene: TRBV7-9
j_gene: TRBJ2-1
abundance: -
CDR3aa: CASSSGTGGWNEQFF
CDR3nt: TGTGCCAGCAGCTCCGGGACAGGGGGCTGGAATGAGCAGTTCTTC

d_gene: TRBD1
v_gene: TRBV5-6
j_gene: TRBJ1-3
abundance: -
CDR3aa: CASSEAGGPSGNTIYF
CDR3nt: TGTGCCAGCAGCGAGGCAGGGGGCCCCTCTGGAAACACCATATATTTT

d_gene: TRBD1
v_gene: TRBV7-2
j_gene: TRBJ2-2
abundance: -
CDR3aa: CASSLWTGPGELFF
CDR3nt: TGTGCCAGCAGCTTATGGACAGGGCCCGGGGAGCTGTTTTTT

d_gene: -
v_gene: TRBV20-1
j_gene: TRBJ2-1
abundance: few
CDR3aa: CSAPRGALDYNEQFF
CDR3nt: TGCAGTGCTCCGAGGGGAGCGTTGGATTACAATGAGCAGTTCTTC

d_gene: -
v_gene: TRBV12-3/TRBV12-4
j_gene: TRBJ1-4
abundance: few
CDR3aa: CASSRAEGEKLFF
CDR3nt: TGTGCCAGCAGCCGCGCGGAGGGAGAAAAACTGTTTTTT

d_gene: -
v_gene: TRBV11-2
j_gene: TRBJ2-5
abundance: -
CDR3aa: CASSLDGGTKTQYF
CDR3nt: TGTGCCAGCAGCTTAGATGGTGGCACTAAGACCCAGTACTTC

d_gene: -
v_gene: TRBV12-3/TRBV12-4
j_gene: TRBJ1-3
abundance: -
CDR3aa: CASSPAAAIYF
CDR3nt: TGTGCCAGCAGTCCGGCGGCGGCCATATATTTT

d_gene: TRBD1
v_gene: TRBV28
j_gene: TRBJ1-1
abundance: -
CDR3aa: CASSSKQTGQLNTEAFF
CDR3nt: TGTGCCAGCAGTTCCAAACAGACGGGACAGTTGAACACTGAAGCTTTCTTT

d_gene: -
v_gene: TRBV10-3
j_gene: TRBJ2-2
abundance: -
CDR3aa: CAITGLNTGELFF
CDR3nt: TGTGCCATCACGGGCCTCAACACCGGGGAGCTGTTTTTT

d_gene: TRBD2
v_gene: TRBV28
j_gene: TRBJ2-7
abundance: few
CDR3aa: CASSKKTSGRRYEQYF
CDR3nt: TGTGCCAGCAGCAAGAAGACTAGCGGGAGACGATACGAGCAGTACTTC

d_gene: -
v_gene: TRBV18
j_gene: TRBJ2-3
abundance: -
CDR3aa: CASSPLAVTSTDTQYF
CDR3nt: TGTGCCAGCTCACCACTAGCGGTAACTAGCACAGATACGCAGTATTTT

d_gene: -
v_gene: TRBV6-1
j_gene: TRBJ2-1
abundance: few
CDR3aa: CASSEGVEKDEQFF
CDR3nt: TGTGCCAGCAGTGAAGGAGTAGAAAAGGATGAGCAGTTCTTC

d_gene: TRBD1
v_gene: TRBV20-1
j_gene: TRBJ2-7
abundance: -
CDR3aa: CSARDRAYEQYF
CDR3nt: TGCAGTGCCCGGGACAGGGCGTACGAGCAGTACTTC

d_gene: -
v_gene: TRBV28
j_gene: TRBJ2-7
abundance: few
CDR3aa: CASSIQQGSYEQYF
CDR3nt: TGTGCCAGCAGTATCCAACAGGGTTCCTACGAGCAGTACTTC

d_gene: -
v_gene: TRBV6-6
j_gene: TRBJ1-6
abundance: -
CDR3aa: CASSYLGDSPLHF
CDR3nt: TGTGCCAGCAGTTACTTAGGGGATTCACCCCTCCACTTT

d_gene: -
v_gene: TRBV18
j_gene: TRBJ2-5
abundance: many
CDR3aa: CASSPPGGGETQYF
CDR3nt: TGTGCCAGCTCACCACCGGGTGGGGGAGAGACCCAGTACTTC

d_gene: -
v_gene: TRBV10-3
j_gene: TRBJ2-7
abundance: few
CDR3aa: CAISESFGSSYEQYF
CDR3nt: TGTGCCATCAGTGAGTCTTTCGGGAGCTCCTACGAGCAGTACTTC